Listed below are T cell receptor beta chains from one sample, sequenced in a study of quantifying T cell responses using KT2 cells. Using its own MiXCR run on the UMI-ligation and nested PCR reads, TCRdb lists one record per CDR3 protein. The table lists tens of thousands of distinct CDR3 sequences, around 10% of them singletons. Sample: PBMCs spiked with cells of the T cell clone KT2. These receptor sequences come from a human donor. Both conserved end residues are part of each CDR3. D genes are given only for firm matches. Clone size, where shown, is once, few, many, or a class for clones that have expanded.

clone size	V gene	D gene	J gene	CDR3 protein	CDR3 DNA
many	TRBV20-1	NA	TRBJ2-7	CSATRRGNWSYEQYF	TGCAGTGCTACGCGGAGGGGGAATTGGTCCTACGAGCAGTACTTC
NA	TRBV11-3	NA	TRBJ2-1	CASSSMGRSRWASTYNEQFF	TGTGCCAGCAGCTCCATGGGACGAAGCAGGTGGGCCTCGACTTACAATGAGCAGTTCTTC
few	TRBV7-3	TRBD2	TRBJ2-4	CASSLTPAGWAKNIQYF	TGTGCCAGCAGCTTAACGCCAGCGGGATGGGCCAAAAACATTCAGTACTTC
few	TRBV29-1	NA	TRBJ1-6	CSVTSGGNSPLHF	TGCAGCGTCACGTCGGGGGGCAATTCACCCCTCCACTTT
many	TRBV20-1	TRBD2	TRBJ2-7	CSAKAGGPSFGEQYF	TGCAGTGCCAAAGCGGGAGGGCCCTCTTTTGGAGAGCAGTACTTC
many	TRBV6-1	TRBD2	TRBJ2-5	CASSEIAGGGETQYF	TGTGCCAGCAGTGAAATAGCGGGAGGGGGAGAGACCCAGTACTTC
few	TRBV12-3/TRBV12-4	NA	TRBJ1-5	CASSLAWGTDQPQHF	TGTGCCAGCAGTTTAGCCTGGGGGACGGATCAGCCCCAGCATTTT
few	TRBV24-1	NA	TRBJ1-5	CAIDGGSNQPQHF	TGTGCCATCGATGGGGGCAGCAATCAGCCCCAGCATTTT
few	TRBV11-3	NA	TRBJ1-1	CASSLGRNTEAFF	TGTGCCAGCAGCTTAGGCAGAAACACTGAAGCTTTCTTT
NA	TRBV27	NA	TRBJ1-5	CASLKRSSNQPQHF	TGTGCCAGCCTGAAGCGTAGTAGCAATCAGCCCCAGCATTTT
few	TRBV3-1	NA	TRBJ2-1	CASSRGSGEFF	TGTGCCAGCAGCCGGGGTAGTGGGGAGTTCTTC
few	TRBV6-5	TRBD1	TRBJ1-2	CASSYHALGQGNYGYTF	TGTGCCAGCAGTTACCACGCCCTGGGACAGGGGAACTATGGCTACACCTTC
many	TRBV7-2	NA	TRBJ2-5	CASSFQGRAETQYF	TGTGCCAGCAGCTTTCAAGGTCGTGCAGAGACCCAGTACTTC
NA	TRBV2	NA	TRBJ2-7	CASRLTSSYEQYF	TGTGCCAGCAGATTGACATCCTCCTACGAGCAGTACTTC
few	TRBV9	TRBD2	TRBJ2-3	CASSVLAASTDTQYF	TGTGCCAGCAGCGTACTAGCGGCCAGCACAGATACGCAGTATTTT
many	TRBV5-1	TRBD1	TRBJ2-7	CASSLEGQGAEQYF	TGCGCCAGCAGCTTGGAAGGACAGGGCGCCGAGCAGTACTTC
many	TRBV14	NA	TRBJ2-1	CASSQETQVNEQFF	TGTGCCAGCAGCCAAGAAACGCAGGTCAATGAGCAGTTCTTC
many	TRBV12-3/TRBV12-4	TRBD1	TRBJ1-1	CASSKTGGGNTEAFF	TGTGCCAGCAGCAAGACAGGGGGCGGGAACACTGAAGCTTTCTTT
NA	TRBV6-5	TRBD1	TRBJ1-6	CASSRRQGIQGSPLHF	TGTGCCAGCAGTCGAAGACAGGGGATTCAGGGTTCACCCCTCCACTTT
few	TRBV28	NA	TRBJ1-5	CASSSPRSRPKHF	TGTGCCAGCAGTTCCCCCCGATCAAGGCCCAAGCATTTT
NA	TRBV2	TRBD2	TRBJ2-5	CASSGNSGGPRQETQYF	TGTGCCAGCAGTGGAAATAGCGGGGGCCCCAGACAGGAGACCCAGTACTTC
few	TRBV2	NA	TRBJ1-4	CASGRSDEKLFF	TGTGCCAGCGGACGGTCCGATGAAAAACTGTTTTTT
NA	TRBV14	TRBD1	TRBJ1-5	CASSPKGTDPLGQPQHF	TGTGCCAGCAGCCCAAAAGGGACAGACCCACTCGGTCAGCCCCAGCATTTT
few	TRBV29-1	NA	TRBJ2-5	CSVGGHRSGETQYF	TGCAGCGTAGGTGGACACCGAAGTGGAGAGACCCAGTACTTC
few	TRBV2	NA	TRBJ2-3	CASGIGGDTQYF	TGTGCCAGCGGTATCGGCGGAGATACGCAGTATTTT
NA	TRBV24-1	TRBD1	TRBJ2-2	CATSDLPRGRNTGELFF	TGTGCCACCAGTGATTTACCCAGGGGGCGCAACACCGGGGAGCTGTTTTTT
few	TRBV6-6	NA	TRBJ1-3	CASSISGTGNTIYF	TGTGCCAGCAGTATTTCGGGGACTGGAAACACCATATATTTT
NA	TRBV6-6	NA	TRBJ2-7	CASSSSRYEQYF	TGTGCCAGCAGCTCCTCCCGCTACGAGCAGTACTTC
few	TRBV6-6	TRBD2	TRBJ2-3	CASGGDGAPDTQYF	TGTGCCAGCGGGGGGGATGGGGCCCCAGATACGCAGTATTTT
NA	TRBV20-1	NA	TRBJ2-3	CSARAGGEGDTQYF	TGCAGTGCTAGAGCGGGGGGCGAGGGAGATACGCAGTATTTT
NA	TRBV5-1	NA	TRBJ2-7	CASSLAGGNEQYF	TGCGCCAGCAGCTTGGCTGGGGGGAACGAGCAGTACTTC
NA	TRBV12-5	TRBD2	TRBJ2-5	CASGLVMTGTSFLETQYF	TGTGCTAGTGGTTTGGTGATGACCGGGACTAGCTTTCTGGAGACCCAGTACTTC
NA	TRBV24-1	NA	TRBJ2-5	CATSDLGQDQETQYF	TGTGCCACCAGTGACCTCGGACAAGACCAAGAGACCCAGTACTTC
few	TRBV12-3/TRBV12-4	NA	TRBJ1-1	CASSFRPRADTEAFF	TGTGCCAGCAGTTTCCGCCCAAGGGCCGACACTGAAGCTTTCTTT
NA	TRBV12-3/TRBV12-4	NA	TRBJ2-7	CASSLAGLYEQYF	TGTGCCAGCAGTTTGGCGGGCCTCTACGAGCAGTACTTC
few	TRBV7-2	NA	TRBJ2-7	CASSSSGSYYEQYF	TGTGCCAGCAGCTCCAGCGGGTCTTACTACGAGCAGTACTTC
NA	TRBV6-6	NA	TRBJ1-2	CASKRIGQGYTF	TGTGCCAGCAAACGAATAGGACAGGGCTACACCTTC
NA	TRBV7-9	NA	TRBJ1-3	CASSLGYGRNSGNTIYF	TGTGCCAGCAGCTTAGGCTACGGACGGAACTCTGGAAACACCATATATTTT
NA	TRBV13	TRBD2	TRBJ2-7	CASSSLGLEASYEQYF	TGTGCCAGCAGCTCCCTGGGACTAGAGGCCTCCTACGAGCAGTACTTC
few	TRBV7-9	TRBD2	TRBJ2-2	CASIGTSPTGELFF	TGTGCCAGCATCGGGACTAGTCCCACCGGGGAGCTGTTTTTT
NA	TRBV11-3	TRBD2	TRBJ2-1	CASSRPAGGPYNEQFF	TGTGCCAGCAGTCGACCAGCGGGAGGGCCGTATAATGAGCAGTTCTTC
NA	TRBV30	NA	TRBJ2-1	CAWSSGLGNEQFF	TGTGCCTGGAGTTCCGGGCTCGGGAATGAGCAGTTCTTC
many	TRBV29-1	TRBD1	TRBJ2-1	CSVATGGGEQFF	TGCAGCGTTGCGACAGGGGGCGGTGAGCAGTTCTTC
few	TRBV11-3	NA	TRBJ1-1	CASSLETAEAFF	TGTGCCAGCAGCTTAGAAACAGCTGAAGCTTTCTTT
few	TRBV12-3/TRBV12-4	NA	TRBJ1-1	CASSPRFSEAFF	TGTGCCAGCAGCCCCCGATTCTCTGAAGCTTTCTTT